This TCR beta chain emerged from a study of blood T cell repertoires in COVID-19. About the study: The United States, Italy and Spain were the sources of the acute and convalescent COVID-19 samples.

The protocol was immunoSEQ multiplex PCR, while the TCRdb copy is restricted to in-frame clones and leaves out a portion. The table lists 45,000 to 55,000 clones, around 91% of them singletons. The germline CDR1 and CDR2 sequences are GTSNPN and SVGIG (reference sequence). The CDR3 has 15 amino acids. V was clipped by 2 bases and J by 6 bases, with 18 bases between them. This receptor was obtained from a human donor in a cohort sampled during active COVID-19. Sequencing was done on a sample of peripheral blood. The genes are TRBV30 and TRBJ2-3; the D is unclear. The chain's CDR3 is CAWSKSRQVPDTQYF. DNA for the CDR3: TGTGCCTGGAGTAAGTCCAGGCAGGTGCCGGATACGCAGTATTTT.